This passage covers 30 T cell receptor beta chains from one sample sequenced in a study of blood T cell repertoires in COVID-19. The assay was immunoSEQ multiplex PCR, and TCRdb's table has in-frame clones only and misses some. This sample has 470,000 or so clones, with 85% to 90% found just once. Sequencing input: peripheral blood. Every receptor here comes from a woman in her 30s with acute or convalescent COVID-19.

The CDR3 reads CASSYSSRGATLGLHF. The CDR3 nucleotides are TGTGCCAGCAGTTACTCGTCTCGGGGTGCCACTTTAGGTCTCCACTTT. The chain carries TRBV6-6 and TRBJ1-6; D gene ambiguous. Germline assignment: CDR1 MNHNY and CDR2 SVGAGI (reference sequence). The CDR3 is 16 residues long. V lost 0 bases, J lost 16 bases, and 22 bases lay in between.

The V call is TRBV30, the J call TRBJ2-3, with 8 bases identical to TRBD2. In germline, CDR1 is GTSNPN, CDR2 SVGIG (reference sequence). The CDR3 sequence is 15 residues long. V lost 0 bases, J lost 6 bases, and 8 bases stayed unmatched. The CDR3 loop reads CAWSVIAGRGDTQYF. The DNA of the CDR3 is TGTGCCTGGAGTGTTATAGCGGGGCGAGGGGATACGCAGTATTTT. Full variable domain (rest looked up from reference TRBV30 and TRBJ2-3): SQTIHQWPATLVQPVGSPLSLECTVEGTSNPNLYWYRQAAGRGLQLLFYSVGIGQISSEVPQNLSASRPQDRQFILSSKKLLLSDSGFYLCAWSVIAGRGDTQYFGPGTRLTVL.

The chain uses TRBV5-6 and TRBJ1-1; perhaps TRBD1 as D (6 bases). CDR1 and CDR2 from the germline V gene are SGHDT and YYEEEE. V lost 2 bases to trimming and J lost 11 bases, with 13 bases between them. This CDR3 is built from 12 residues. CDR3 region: CASSFNQGSAFF. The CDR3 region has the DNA TGTGCCAGCAGCTTTAACCAGGGGAGTGCTTTCTTT.

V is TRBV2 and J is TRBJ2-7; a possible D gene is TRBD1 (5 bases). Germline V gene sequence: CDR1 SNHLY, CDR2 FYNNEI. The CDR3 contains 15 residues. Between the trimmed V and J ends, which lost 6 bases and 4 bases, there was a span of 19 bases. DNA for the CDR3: TGTGCCAGCAGCGAGGCCGGGCCAGGGTGGTACGAGCAGTACTTC. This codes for CASSEAGPGWYEQYF. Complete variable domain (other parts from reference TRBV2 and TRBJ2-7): EPEVTQTPSHQVTQMGQEVILRCVPISNHLYFYWYRQILGQKVEFLVSFYNNEISEKSEIFDDQFSVERPDGSNFTLKIRSTKLEDSAMYFCASSEAGPGWYEQYFGPGTRLTVT.

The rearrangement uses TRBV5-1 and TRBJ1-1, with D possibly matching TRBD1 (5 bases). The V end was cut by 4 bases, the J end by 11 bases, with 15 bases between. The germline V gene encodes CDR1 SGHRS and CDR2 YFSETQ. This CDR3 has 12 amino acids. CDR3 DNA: TGCGCCAGCAGCCCTAATCTCAGGGATGCTTTCTTT. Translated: CASSPNLRDAFF.

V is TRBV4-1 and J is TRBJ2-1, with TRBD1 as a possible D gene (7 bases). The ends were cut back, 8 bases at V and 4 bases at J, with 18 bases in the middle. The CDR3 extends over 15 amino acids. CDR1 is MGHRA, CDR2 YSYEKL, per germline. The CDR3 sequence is CASASSGGLYNEQFF. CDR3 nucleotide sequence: TGCGCCAGCGCCTCATCAGGGGGGCTTTACAATGAGCAGTTCTTC.

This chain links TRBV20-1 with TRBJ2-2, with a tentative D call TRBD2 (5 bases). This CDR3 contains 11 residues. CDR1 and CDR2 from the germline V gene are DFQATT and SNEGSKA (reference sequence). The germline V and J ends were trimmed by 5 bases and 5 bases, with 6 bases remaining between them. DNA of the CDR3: TGCAGTGCTCCGGGGACCGGGGAGCTGTTTTTT. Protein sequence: CSAPGTGELFF.

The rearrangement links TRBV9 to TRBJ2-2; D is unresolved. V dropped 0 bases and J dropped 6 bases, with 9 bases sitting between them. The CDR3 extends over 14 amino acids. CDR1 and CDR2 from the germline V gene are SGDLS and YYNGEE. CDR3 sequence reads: CASSVAISAGELFF. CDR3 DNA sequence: TGTGCCAGCAGCGTAGCGATCTCGGCCGGGGAGCTGTTTTTT.

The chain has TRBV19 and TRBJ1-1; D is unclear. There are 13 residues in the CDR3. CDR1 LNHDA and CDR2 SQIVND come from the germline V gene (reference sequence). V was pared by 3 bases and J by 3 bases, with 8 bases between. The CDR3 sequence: CASSIFSDTEAFF. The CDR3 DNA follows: TGTGCCAGTAGTATTTTTTCCGACACTGAAGCTTTCTTT.

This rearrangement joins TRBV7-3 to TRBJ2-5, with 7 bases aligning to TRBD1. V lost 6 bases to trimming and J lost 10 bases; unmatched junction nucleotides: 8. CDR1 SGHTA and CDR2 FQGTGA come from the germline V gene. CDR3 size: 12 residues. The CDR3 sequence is CASSLTGDIQYF. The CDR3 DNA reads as TGTGCCAGCAGTCTTACAGGGGATATCCAGTACTTC.

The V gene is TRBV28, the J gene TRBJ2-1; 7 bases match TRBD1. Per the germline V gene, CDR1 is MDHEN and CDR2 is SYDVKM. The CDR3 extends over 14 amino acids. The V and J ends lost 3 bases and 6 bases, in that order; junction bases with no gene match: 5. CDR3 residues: CASSFRDSFNEQFF. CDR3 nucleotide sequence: TGTGCCAGCAGTTTCCGGGACAGCTTCAATGAGCAGTTCTTC.

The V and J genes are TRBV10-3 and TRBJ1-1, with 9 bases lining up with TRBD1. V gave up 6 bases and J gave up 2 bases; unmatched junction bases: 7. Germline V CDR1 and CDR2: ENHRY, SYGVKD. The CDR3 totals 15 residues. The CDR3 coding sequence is TGTGCCATCAGCAGAGAGGGACAGGGAAACACTGAAGCTTTCTTT. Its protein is CAISREGQGNTEAFF.

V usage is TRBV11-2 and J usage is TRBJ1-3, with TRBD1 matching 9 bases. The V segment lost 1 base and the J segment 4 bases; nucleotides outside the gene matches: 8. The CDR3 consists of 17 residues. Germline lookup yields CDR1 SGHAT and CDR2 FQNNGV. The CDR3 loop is CASSLVGTGSIGNTIYF. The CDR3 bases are TGTGCCAGCAGCTTAGTAGGGACAGGGTCGATCGGAAACACCATATATTTT.

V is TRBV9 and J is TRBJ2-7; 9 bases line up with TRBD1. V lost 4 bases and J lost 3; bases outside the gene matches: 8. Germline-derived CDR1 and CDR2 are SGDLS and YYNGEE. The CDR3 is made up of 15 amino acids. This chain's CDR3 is CASSPQDRGGYEQYF. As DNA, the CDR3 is TGTGCCAGCAGCCCCCAGGACAGGGGAGGCTACGAGCAGTACTTC.

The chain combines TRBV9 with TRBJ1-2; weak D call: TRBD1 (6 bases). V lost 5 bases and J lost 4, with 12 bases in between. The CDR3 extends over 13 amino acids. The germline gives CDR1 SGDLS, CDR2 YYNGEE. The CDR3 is CASRGQVPYGYTF. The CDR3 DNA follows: TGTGCCAGCAGGGGACAAGTACCCTATGGCTACACCTTC.

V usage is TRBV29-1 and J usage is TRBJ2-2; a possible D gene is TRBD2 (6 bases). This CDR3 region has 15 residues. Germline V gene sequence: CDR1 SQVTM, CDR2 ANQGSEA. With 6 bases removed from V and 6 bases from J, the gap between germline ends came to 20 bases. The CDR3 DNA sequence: TGCAGCGTAGCCGTTCGGGGGTCGGTGGCCGGGGAGCTGTTTTTT. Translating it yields CSVAVRGSVAGELFF.

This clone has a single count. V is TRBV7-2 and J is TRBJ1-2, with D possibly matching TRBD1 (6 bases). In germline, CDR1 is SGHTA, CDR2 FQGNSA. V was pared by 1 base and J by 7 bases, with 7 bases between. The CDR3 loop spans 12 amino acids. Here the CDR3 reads CASSLGGRGYTF. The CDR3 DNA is TGTGCCAGCAGCTTAGGGGGGCGTGGCTACACCTTC.

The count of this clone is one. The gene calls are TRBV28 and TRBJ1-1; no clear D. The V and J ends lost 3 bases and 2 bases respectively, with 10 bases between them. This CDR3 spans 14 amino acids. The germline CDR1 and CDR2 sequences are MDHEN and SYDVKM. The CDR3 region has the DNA TGTGCCAGCAGTTTTGTACAGATCAACACTGAAGCTTTCTTT. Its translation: CASSFVQINTEAFF.

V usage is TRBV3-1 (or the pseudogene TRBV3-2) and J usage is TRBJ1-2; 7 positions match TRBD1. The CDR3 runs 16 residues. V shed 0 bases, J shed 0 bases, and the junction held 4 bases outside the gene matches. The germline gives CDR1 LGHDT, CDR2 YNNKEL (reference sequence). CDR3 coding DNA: TGTGCCAGCAGCCAAGAGGGACAGCTAACTAACTATGGCTACACCTTC. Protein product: CASSQEGQLTNYGYTF.

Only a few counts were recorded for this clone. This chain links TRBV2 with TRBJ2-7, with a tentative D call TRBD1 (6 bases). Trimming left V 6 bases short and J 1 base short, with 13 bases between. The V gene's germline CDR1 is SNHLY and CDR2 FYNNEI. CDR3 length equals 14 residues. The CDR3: CASRRDTKSYEQYF. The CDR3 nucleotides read TGTGCCAGCAGGAGGGACACGAAATCCTACGAGCAGTACTTC.

Written as DNA, the CDR3 is TGCGCCAGCAGCTTGACCCAGAATTCACCCCTCCACTTT. This encodes CASSLTQNSPLHF. This rearrangement joins TRBV5-1 to TRBJ1-6; D uncertain. The CDR3 is 13 residues long. Germline loops: CDR1 SGHRS, CDR2 YFSETQ. Trimming stripped 1 base from V and 7 bases from J, with 6 bases between.

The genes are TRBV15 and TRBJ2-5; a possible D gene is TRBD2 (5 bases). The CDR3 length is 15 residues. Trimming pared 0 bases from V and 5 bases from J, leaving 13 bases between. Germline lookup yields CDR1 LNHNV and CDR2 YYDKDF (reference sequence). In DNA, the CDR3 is TGTGCCACCAGCAGAGATTCGGGAAGTCGGGAGACCCAGTACTTC. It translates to CATSRDSGSRETQYF.

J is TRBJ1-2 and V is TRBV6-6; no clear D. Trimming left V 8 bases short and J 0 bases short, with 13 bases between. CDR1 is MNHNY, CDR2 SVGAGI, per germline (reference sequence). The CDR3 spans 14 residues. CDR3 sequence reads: CASGPTLSNYGYTF. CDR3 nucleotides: TGTGCCAGCGGGCCCACGCTTTCTAACTATGGCTACACCTTC.

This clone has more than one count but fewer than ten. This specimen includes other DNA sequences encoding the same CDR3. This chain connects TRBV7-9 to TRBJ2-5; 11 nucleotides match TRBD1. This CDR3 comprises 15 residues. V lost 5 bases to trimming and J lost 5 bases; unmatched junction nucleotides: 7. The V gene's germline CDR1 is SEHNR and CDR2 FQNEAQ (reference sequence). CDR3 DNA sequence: TGTGCCAGCAGCCTCGGACAGGGGGCTTTGGAGACCCAGTACTTC. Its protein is CASSLGQGALETQYF.

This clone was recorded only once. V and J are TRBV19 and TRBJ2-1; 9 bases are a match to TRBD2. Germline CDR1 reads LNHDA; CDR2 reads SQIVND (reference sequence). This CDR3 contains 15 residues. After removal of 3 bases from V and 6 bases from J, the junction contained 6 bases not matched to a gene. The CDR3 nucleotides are TGTGCCAGTAGTATCAGCGGGGGGAGAGGCAATGAGCAGTTCTTC. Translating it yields CASSISGGRGNEQFF.

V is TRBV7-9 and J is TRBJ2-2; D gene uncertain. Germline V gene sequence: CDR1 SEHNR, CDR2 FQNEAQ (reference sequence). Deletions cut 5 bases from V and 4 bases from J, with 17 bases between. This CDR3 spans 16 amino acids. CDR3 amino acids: CASSPPTRRVTGELFF. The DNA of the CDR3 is TGTGCCAGCAGCCCACCAACCCGTCGGGTCACCGGGGAGCTGTTTTTT.

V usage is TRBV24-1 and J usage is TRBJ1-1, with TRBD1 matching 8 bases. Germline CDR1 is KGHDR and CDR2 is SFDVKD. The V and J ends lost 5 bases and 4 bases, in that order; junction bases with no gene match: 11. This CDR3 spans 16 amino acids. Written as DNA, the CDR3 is TGTGCCACCAGTGCCCGAGGACAGGGAGGGAGCACTGAAGCTTTCTTT. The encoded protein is CATSARGQGGSTEAFF.

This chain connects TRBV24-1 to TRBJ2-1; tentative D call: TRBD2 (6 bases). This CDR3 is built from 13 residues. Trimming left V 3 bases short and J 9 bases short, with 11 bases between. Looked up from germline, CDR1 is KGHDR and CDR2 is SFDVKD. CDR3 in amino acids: CATSDTGVVEQFF. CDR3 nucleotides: TGTGCCACCAGTGATACGGGGGTAGTTGAGCAGTTCTTC.

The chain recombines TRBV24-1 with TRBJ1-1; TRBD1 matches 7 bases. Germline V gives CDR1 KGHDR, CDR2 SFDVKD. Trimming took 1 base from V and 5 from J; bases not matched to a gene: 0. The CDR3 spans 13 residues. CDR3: CATSDLQGTEAFF. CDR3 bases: TGTGCCACCAGTGATTTACAGGGGACTGAAGCTTTCTTT.

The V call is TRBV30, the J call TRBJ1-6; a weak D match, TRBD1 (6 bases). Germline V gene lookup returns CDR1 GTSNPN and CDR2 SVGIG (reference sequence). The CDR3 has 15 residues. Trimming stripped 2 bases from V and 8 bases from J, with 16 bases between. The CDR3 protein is CAWSMAGTKDSPLHF. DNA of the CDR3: TGTGCCTGGAGTATGGCAGGGACAAAGGATTCACCCCTCCACTTT.